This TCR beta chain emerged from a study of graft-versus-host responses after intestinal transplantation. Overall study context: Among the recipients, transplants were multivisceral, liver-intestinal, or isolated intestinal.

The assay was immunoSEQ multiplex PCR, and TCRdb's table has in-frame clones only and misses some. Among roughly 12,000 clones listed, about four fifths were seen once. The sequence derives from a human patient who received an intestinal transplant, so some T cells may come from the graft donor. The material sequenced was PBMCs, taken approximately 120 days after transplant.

The CDR3 protein is CASSFAAGGVSNEQFF. In DNA form, the CDR3 reads TGCGCCAGCAGCTTTGCTGCGGGAGGAGTAAGCAATGAGCAGTTCTTC. This rearrangement joins TRBV5-1 to TRBJ2-1; 8 bases are a match to TRBD2. V lost 2 bases and J lost 6; bases outside the gene matches: 10. The CDR3 is 16 residues long. The germline V gene has CDR1 SGHRS and CDR2 YFSETQ.